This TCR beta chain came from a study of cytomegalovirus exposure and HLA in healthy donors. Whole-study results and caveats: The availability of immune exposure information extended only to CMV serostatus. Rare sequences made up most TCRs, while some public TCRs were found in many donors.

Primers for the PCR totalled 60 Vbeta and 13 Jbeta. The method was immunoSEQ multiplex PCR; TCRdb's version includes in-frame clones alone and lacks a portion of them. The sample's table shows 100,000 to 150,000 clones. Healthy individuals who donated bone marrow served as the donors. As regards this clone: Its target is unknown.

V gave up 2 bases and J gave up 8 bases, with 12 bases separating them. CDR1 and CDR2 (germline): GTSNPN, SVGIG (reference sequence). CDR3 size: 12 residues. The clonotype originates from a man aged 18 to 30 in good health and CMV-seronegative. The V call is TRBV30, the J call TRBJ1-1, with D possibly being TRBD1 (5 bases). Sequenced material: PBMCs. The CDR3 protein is CAWSRMTAEAFF. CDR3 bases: TGTGCCTGGAGTAGGATGACAGCCGAAGCTTTCTTT.